The rows below give T cell receptor beta chains drawn from one sample of a study of beta chain features in type 1 diabetes. Clones were sequenced by immunoSEQ multiplex PCR, and TCRdb holds only the in-frame ones, with some missing. Counted here are over 300,000 clones, 7% to 10% occurring once; the ten biggest clones make up roughly 1%. The specimen was central memory CD4+ T cells from blood. These TCRs come from a young man with type 1 diabetes. Each CDR3 is given without its conserved first and last residue.

V gene	J gene	CDR3 protein
TRBV5-1	TRBJ2-5	ASSSQGTSGGPQETQY
TRBV6-5	TRBJ2-5	ASSYGFKETQY
TRBV7-8	TRBJ2-1	ASSLASGNLNYNEQF
TRBV7-2	TRBJ2-2	ASSLTSGATGELF
TRBV4-3	TRBJ2-2	ASSLLEGDTGELF
TRBV5-5	TRBJ2-2	ASSLAGANTGELF
TRBV29-1	TRBJ2-7	SVVLAGLHEQY
TRBV19	TRBJ1-1	ASSLVQMNTEAF
TRBV6-6	TRBJ1-2	ASSSTPGQGAKGYT
TRBV5-1	TRBJ2-3	ASSLPSGGRPDTQY
TRBV28	TRBJ1-5	ASSLRTITLPGRGSNQPQH
TRBV6-5	TRBJ2-2	ASDSNTGELF
TRBV29-1	TRBJ1-1	SVEGHRVGTEAF
TRBV9	TRBJ2-2	ASSVVGSNTGELF
TRBV5-4	TRBJ2-3	ASSLARTDTQY
TRBV7-2	TRBJ2-7	ASSSGLAGWTYEQY
TRBV5-1	TRBJ2-2	ASSANTGSGELF
TRBV11-1	TRBJ2-1	ASSPELGGPYNEQF
TRBV19	TRBJ2-6	ASSIDSGANVLT
TRBV10-3	TRBJ2-5	AIGSAQETQY
TRBV27	TRBJ1-1	ASSLDIRQGMNTEAF
TRBV11-3	TRBJ2-2	ASSLTAGELF
TRBV10-3	TRBJ2-1	ASIGAGQGVGNEQF
TRBV4-3	TRBJ2-3	ASSQGNSGGTDTQY
TRBV7-2	TRBJ2-7	ASSFDITTTYEQY
TRBV5-6	TRBJ1-2	ASSLAARWNT
TRBV19	TRBJ1-4	ASSIWDINEKLF
TRBV4-3	TRBJ1-2	ASSQEYQGISYGYT
TRBV7-9	TRBJ2-5	ASRRVLGEQETQY
TRBV18	TRBJ1-1	ASSPRQADKNTEAF
TRBV6-5	TRBJ2-4	ASRTTGANIQY
TRBV4-3	TRBJ2-5	ASSQGQGGETQY
TRBV7-9	TRBJ1-4	ASSQRDSNEKLF
TRBV29-1	TRBJ1-1	SGQRGGTEAF
TRBV9	TRBJ2-5	ASSEAMTAGRETQY
TRBV28	TRBJ1-1	ASSSVPGSRVTEAF
TRBV30	TRBJ1-2	ATASRDRGPAYGYT
TRBV9	TRBJ2-3	ASSVGGQGMGDTQY
TRBV6-5	TRBJ1-2	ASSYSGQGWGYGYT
TRBV5-6	TRBJ2-2	ASSLYRTGESGELF
TRBV11-2	TRBJ2-1	ASSLDRAYNEQF
TRBV6-6	TRBJ1-2	ASTPSGQGAYGYT
TRBV11-2	TRBJ2-7	ASSLDLPAGRMY
TRBV7-9	TRBJ2-3	ASSLDPQDTQY
TRBV6-5	TRBJ1-2	ASSFSDRGLGYT
TRBV12-5	TRBJ1-2	ASGLVQVRINATYNYGYT
TRBV5-1	TRBJ2-5	ASSFLDRGETQY
TRBV5-1	TRBJ2-7	ASSLLGREQY
TRBV6-6	TRBJ2-3	ASTQSRAYTDTQY
TRBV11-2	TRBJ1-1	ASSLGGPNPKAF
TRBV27	TRBJ1-5	ASALGDDNQPQH